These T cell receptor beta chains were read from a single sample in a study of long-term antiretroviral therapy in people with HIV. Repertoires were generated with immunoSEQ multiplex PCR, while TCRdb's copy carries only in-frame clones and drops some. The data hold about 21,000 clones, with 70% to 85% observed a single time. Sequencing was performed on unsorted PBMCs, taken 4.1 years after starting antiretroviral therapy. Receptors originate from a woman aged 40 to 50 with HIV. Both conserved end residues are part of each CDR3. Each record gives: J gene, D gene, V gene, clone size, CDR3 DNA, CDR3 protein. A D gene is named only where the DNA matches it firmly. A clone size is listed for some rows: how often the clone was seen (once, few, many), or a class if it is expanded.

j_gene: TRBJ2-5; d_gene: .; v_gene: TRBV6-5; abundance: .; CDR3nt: TGTGCCAGCAGTTACGAGGGGACGGAAGAGACCCAGTACTTC; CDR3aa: CASSYEGTEETQYF
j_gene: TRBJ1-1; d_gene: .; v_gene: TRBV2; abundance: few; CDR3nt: TGTGCCAGCACTCCGCTGGGGACTGAAGCTTTCTTT; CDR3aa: CASTPLGTEAFF
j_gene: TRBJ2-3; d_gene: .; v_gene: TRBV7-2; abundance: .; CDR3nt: TGTGCCAGCAGCTTAGGTCTCCACAGGACCAGCACAGATACGCAGTATTTT; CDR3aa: CASSLGLHRTSTDTQYF
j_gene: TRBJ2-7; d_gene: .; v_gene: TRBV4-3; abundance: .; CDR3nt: TGCGCCAGCAGCCAAGAGGTGACTCACGGCGGGGAGCAGTACTTC; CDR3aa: CASSQEVTHGGEQYF
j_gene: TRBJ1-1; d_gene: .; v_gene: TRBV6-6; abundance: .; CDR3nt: TGTGCCAGCAGTTATTACGCGAACACTGAAGCTTTCTTT; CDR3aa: CASSYYANTEAFF
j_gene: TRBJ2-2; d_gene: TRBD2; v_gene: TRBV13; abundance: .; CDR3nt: TGTGCCAGCAGCTTAATAGCGGGGGCCAGGACCGGGGAGCTGTTTTTT; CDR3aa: CASSLIAGARTGELFF
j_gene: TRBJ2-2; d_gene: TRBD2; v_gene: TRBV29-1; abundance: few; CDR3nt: TGCAGCGTTCTCAGACTAGCGGGAGGCACTACCACCGGGGAGCTGTTTTTT; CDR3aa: CSVLRLAGGTTTGELFF
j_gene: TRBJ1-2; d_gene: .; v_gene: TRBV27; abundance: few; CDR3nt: TGTGCCAGCAGAGGGTTGCGAACTAATGGCTACACCTTC; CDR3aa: CASRGLRTNGYTF
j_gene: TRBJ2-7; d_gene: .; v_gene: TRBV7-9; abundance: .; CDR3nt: TGTGCCAGCAGCGATTCTAGTAAAGGCCCAGCTTTGGAGCAGTACTTC; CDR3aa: CASSDSSKGPALEQYF
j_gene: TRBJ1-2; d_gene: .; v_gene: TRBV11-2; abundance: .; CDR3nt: TGTGCCAGCAGACAGGGCATAGGCTATGGCTACACCTTC; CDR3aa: CASRQGIGYGYTF
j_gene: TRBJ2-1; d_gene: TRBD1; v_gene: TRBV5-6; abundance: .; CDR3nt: TGTGCCAGCAGCAGAGACACAGGGGCTTACTACAATGAGCAGTTCTTC; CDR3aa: CASSRDTGAYYNEQFF
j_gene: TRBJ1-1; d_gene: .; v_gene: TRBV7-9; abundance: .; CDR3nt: TGTGCCAGCAGCTTGACAGGTAACACTGAAGCTTTCTTT; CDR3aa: CASSLTGNTEAFF
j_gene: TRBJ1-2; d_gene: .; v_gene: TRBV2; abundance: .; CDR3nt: TGTGCCAGCAGTGTAGTACGGGTCGAGGTCGGCTACACCTTC; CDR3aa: CASSVVRVEVGYTF
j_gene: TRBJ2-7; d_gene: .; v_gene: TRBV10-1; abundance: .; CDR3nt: TGCGCCAGCAGTGAGTCTGGTCACGAGCAGTACTTC; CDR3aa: CASSESGHEQYF
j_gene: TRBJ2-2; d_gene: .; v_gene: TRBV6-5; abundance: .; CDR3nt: TGTGCCAGCGGTCGGGCGGCGGGCACCGGGGAGCTGTTTTTT; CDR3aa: CASGRAAGTGELFF
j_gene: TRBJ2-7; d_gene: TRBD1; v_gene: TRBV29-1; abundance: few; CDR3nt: TGCAGCGTAGCACGACAGGGGATCCCCTACGAGCAGTACTTC; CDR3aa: CSVARQGIPYEQYF
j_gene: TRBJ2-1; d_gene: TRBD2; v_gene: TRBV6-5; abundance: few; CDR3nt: TGTGCCAGCAGTTACTCAGGACTAGGCTACAATGAGCAGTTCTTC; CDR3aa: CASSYSGLGYNEQFF
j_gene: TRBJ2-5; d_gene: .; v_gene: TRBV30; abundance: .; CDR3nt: TGTGCCTGGAGTGATGGAATACGAGAGACCCAGTACTTC; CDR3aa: CAWSDGIRETQYF
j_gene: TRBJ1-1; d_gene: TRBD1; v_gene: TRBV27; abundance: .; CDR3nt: TGTGCCAGCAGTTTATCCTCAGGGGGGAACACTGAAGCTTTCTTT; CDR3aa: CASSLSSGGNTEAFF
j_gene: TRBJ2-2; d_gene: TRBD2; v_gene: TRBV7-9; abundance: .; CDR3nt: TGTGCCAGCAGCGAACCGGGACTAGCGTCCGGGGAGCTGTTTTTT; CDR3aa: CASSEPGLASGELFF
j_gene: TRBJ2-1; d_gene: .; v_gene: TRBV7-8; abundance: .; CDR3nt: TGTGCCAGCAGCTCATCTAGCGCAACGAGGGGAAATGAGCAGTTCTTC; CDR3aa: CASSSSSATRGNEQFF
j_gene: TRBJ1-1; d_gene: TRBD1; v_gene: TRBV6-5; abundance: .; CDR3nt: TGTGCCAGCAGTAACCAGGGGGCAGAAACTGAAGCTTTCTTT; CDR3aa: CASSNQGAETEAFF
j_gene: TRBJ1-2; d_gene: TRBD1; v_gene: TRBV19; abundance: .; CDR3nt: TGTGCCAGTAGCCAAGACAGGGGATTCAACTATGGCTACACCTTC; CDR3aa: CASSQDRGFNYGYTF
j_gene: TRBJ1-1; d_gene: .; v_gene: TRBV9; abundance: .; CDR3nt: TGTGCCAGCAGCGCCGGGACAGAAGCTTTCTTT; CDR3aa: CASSAGTEAFF
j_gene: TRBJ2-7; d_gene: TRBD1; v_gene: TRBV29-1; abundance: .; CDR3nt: TGCAGCGTTGAAGATGGGACAGGGCCATACGGGGGGCAGTACTTC; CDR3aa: CSVEDGTGPYGGQYF
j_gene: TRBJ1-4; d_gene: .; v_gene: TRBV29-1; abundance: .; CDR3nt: TGCAGCGTTGCGGGGCCTAATGAAAAACTGTTTTTT; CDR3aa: CSVAGPNEKLFF
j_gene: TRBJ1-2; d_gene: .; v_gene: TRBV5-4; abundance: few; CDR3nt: TGTGCCAGCAGCTTCCCGGTGGCGGACTATGGCTACACCTTC; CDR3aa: CASSFPVADYGYTF
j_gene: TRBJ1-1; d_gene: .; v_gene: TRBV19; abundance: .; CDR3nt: TGTGCCAGTAATAACCAACGGGGTGAAGCTTTCTTT; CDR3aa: CASNNQRGEAFF
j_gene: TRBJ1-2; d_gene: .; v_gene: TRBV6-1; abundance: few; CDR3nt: TGTGCCAGCAGTGAAGGCCCAGGGCTTACCTATGGCTACACCTTC; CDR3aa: CASSEGPGLTYGYTF
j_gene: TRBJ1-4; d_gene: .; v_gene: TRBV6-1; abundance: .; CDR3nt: TGTGCCAGCAGTGCGGACACGACAACTAATGAAAAACTGTTTTTT; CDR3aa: CASSADTTTNEKLFF
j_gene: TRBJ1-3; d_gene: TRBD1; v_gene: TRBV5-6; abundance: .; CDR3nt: TGTGCCAGCAGCTTGAAGTCAGGGGGAACTGGAAACACCATATATTTT; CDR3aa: CASSLKSGGTGNTIYF
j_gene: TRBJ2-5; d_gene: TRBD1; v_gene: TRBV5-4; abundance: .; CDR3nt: TGTGCCAGCAGCTCTAAGACAGGGGGCCAAGAGACCCAGTACTTC; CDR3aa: CASSSKTGGQETQYF
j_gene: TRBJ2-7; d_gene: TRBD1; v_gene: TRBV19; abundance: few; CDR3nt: TGTGCCAGTAGTATCGGACAGGGGGCGGGGGAGCAGTACTTC; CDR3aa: CASSIGQGAGEQYF
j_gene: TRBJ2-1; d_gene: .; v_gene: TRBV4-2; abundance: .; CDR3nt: TGTGCCAGCAGCCAATGGTCGGGATTATTAAATGAGCAGTTCTTC; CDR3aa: CASSQWSGLLNEQFF
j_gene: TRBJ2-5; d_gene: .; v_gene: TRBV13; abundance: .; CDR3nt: TGTGCCAGCAGCTTGTTCCGGGATTCCGGCAGAGGAGAGACCCAGTACTTC; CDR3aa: CASSLFRDSGRGETQYF
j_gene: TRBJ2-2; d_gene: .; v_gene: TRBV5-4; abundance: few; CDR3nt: TGTGCCAGCAGCTCAAGTAGGTCTAGTGTCGGGGAGCTGTTTTTT; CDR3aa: CASSSSRSSVGELFF
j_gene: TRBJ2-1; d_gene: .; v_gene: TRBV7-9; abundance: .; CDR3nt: TGTGCCAGCAGCTCGGGGGCGAGGGGAGCCTCCTACAATGAGCAGTTCTTC; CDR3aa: CASSSGARGASYNEQFF
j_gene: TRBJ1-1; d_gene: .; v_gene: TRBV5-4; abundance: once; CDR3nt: TGTGCCAGCAGCTTGGCCCTAGACAGATCGAAGATACCGGAAGCTTTCTTT; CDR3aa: CASSLALDRSKIPEAFF
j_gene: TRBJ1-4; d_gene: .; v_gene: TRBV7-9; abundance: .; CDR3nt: TGTGCCAGCAGCCCGGCTAGGGGGGCTAATGAAAAACTGTTTTTT; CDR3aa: CASSPARGANEKLFF
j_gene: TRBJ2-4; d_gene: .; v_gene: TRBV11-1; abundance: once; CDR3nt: TGTGCCAGCAGCTCCGACATCTCGGGGAAAAACATTCAGTACTTC; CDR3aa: CASSSDISGKNIQYF
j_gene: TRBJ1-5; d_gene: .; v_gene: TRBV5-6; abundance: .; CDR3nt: TGTGCCAGCTCCGGACAGAATAGCAATCAGCCCCAGCATTTT; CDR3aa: CASSGQNSNQPQHF